Presented here are 3 T cell receptor beta chains from one specimen sequenced in a study of cytomegalovirus exposure and HLA in healthy donors. Vbeta (60) and Jbeta (13) primers were used in the PCR. Measured with immunoSEQ multiplex PCR; TCRdb has only the in-frame clones, and not every one. The sample lists fewer than 200,000 clones, 60% to 80% occurring once. The material sequenced was PBMCs. The source is a man younger than 30 in good health and CMV-seropositive.

The chain has TRBV19 and TRBJ1-5; D is possibly TRBD1 (5 bases). The V end was cut by 5 bases, the J end by 7 bases, with 18 bases between. CDR3 size: 15 residues. Germline V gives CDR1 LNHDA, CDR2 SQIVND (reference sequence). CDR3 in DNA: TGTGCCAGTAGTCCCCGCTTGGGGGGAGGCCAGCCCCAGCATTTT. Translated: CASSPRLGGGQPQHF.

The chain combines TRBV15 with TRBJ2-1; D gene unclear. V shed 0 bases and J shed 7 bases, with 7 bases lying between them. The germline V gene has CDR1 LNHNV and CDR2 YYDKDF (reference sequence). CDR3 size: 13 residues. CDR3 loop: CATSRDSRNEQFF. CDR3 DNA: TGTGCCACCAGCAGAGATTCGCGGAATGAGCAGTTCTTC.

V is TRBV19 and J is TRBJ2-2, with a weak D call TRBD1 (5 bases). Germline CDR1 reads LNHDA; CDR2 reads SQIVND (reference sequence). This CDR3 is built from 15 residues. Trimming stripped 5 bases from V and 2 bases from J, with 12 bases between. The CDR3 coding sequence is TGTGCCAGTAGTGCCCCGACAGAAAACACCGGGGAGCTGTTTTTT. It is translated as CASSAPTENTGELFF.